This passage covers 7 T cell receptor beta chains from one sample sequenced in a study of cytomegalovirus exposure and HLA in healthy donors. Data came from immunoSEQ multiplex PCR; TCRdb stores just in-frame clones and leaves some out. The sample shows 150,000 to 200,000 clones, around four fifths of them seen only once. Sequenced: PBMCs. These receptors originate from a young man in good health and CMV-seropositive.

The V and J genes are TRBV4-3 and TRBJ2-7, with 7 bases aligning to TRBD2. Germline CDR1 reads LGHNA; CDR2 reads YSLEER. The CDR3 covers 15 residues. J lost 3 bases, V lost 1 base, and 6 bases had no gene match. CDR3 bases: TGCGCCAGCAGCCAAGTGGTGGCTAGCGGCTACGAGCAGTACTTC. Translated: CASSQVVASGYEQYF.

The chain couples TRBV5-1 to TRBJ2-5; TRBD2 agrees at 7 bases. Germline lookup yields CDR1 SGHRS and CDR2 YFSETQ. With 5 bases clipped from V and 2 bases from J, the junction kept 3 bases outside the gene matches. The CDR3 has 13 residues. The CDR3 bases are TGCGCCAGCAGTGGGGGGGGACAAGAGACCCAGTACTTC. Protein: CASSGGGQETQYF.

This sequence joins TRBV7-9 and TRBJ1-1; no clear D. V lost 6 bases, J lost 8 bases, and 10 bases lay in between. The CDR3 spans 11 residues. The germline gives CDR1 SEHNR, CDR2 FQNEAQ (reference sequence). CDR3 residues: CASSSRAEAFF. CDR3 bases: TGTGCCAGCAGTTCGAGGGCGGAAGCTTTCTTT.

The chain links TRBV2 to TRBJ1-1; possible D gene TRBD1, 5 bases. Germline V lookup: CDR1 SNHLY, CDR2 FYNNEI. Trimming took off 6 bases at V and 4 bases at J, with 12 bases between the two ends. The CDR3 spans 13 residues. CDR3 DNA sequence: TGTGCCAGCAGCGTACAGGAGGGCACTGAAGCTTTCTTT. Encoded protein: CASSVQEGTEAFF.

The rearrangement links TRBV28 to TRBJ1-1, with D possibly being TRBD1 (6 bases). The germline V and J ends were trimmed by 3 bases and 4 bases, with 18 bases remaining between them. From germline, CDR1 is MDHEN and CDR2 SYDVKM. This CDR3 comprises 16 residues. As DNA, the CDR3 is TGTGCCAGCAGTTTCCTGGCCCTAAAAGGGGGCACTGAAGCTTTCTTT. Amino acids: CASSFLALKGGTEAFF.

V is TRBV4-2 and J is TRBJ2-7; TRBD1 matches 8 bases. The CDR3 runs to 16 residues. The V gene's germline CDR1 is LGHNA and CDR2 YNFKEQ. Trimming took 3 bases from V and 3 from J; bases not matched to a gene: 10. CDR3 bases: TGTGCCAGCAGCCAGGGCATAGGGACAGGAGGCTACGAGCAGTACTTC. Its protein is CASSQGIGTGGYEQYF.

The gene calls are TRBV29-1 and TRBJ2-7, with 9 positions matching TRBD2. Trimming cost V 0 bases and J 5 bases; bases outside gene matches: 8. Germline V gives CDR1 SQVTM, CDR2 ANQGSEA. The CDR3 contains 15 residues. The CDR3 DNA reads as TGCAGCGTTGAAGACAGGGCGGGGGGGCTGGACGAGCAGTACTTC. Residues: CSVEDRAGGLDEQYF.